Listed below are T cell receptor beta chains from one sample, sequenced in a study of OX40 agonist ivuxolimab in advanced cancers. Produced via immunoSEQ multiplex PCR; TCRdb's table is partial and in-frame only. The sample lists around 80,000 clones; 65% to 85% were seen once. The sample consisted of CD4+ or CD8+ T cells sorted from blood, taken in a trial of the OX40 agonist ivuxolimab. The source is an adult with an advanced solid tumor such as melanoma, head and neck, liver or kidney cancer. CDR3s include the opening cysteine and the closing phenylalanine or tryptophan. D genes are given only for firm matches. Only part of the rows carry a size: once, few, many, or a class if the clone is expanded.

V: TRBV30
D: -
size: -
J: TRBJ2-1
CDR3: CAWSVGFSNNEQFF
DNA: TGTGCCTGGAGTGTAGGATTTTCCAACAATGAGCAGTTCTTC

V: TRBV5-5
D: TRBD1
size: -
J: TRBJ2-7
CDR3: CASSLTFFTGTGAYEQYF
DNA: TGTGCCAGCAGCTTGACGTTTTTCACCGGGACAGGAGCCTACGAGCAGTACTTC

V: TRBV6-1
D: -
size: -
J: TRBJ2-7
CDR3: CASTSGTASYEQYF
DNA: TGTGCCAGCACCTCCGGGACGGCCTCCTACGAGCAGTACTTC

V: TRBV12-5
D: -
size: -
J: TRBJ1-4
CDR3: CASGFFPGRGISNEKLFF
DNA: TGTGCTAGTGGTTTTTTTCCCGGGCGGGGGATCTCTAATGAAAAACTGTTTTTT

V: TRBV7-8
D: -
size: -
J: TRBJ1-2
CDR3: CASSLRMGSTYGYTF
DNA: TGTGCCAGCAGCTTAAGGATGGGCAGTACCTATGGCTACACCTTC

V: TRBV18
D: -
size: -
J: TRBJ1-5
CDR3: CASSSLSRDRRNQPQHF
DNA: TGTGCCAGCTCATCCCTATCCCGGGACCGACGCAATCAGCCCCAGCATTTT

V: TRBV2
D: -
size: -
J: TRBJ2-5
CDR3: CASSYLETQYF
DNA: TGTGCCAGCAGTTATCTAGAGACCCAGTACTTC

V: TRBV7-9
D: TRBD1
size: -
J: TRBJ2-1
CDR3: CASSSGQRSSYNEQFF
DNA: TGTGCCAGCAGCTCGGGACAGAGGAGTTCCTACAATGAGCAGTTCTTC

V: TRBV2
D: TRBD1
size: -
J: TRBJ2-5
CDR3: CASDRAQETQYF
DNA: TGTGCCAGCGACAGGGCCCAAGAGACCCAGTACTTC

V: TRBV9
D: -
size: -
J: TRBJ1-2
CDR3: CASSTAGRGYTF
DNA: TGTGCCAGCAGCACGGCAGGGCGCGGCTACACCTTC

V: TRBV18
D: -
size: once
J: TRBJ1-5
CDR3: CASSLQGLDQPQHF
DNA: TGTGCCAGCTCCCTCCAGGGACTGGATCAGCCCCAGCATTTT

V: TRBV15
D: -
size: -
J: TRBJ1-1
CDR3: CATSRISNTKAFF
DNA: TGTGCCACCAGCAGGATATCGAACACTAAAGCTTTCTTT

V: TRBV29-1
D: -
size: -
J: TRBJ1-5
CDR3: CSVANRRNQPQHF
DNA: TGCAGCGTTGCGAACAGGCGTAATCAGCCCCAGCATTTT

V: TRBV18
D: -
size: -
J: TRBJ1-2
CDR3: CASSPLSRRDTARNSGYTF
DNA: TGTGCCAGCTCACCGTTGTCCCGCCGGGACACGGCAAGAAATTCGGGCTACACCTTC

V: TRBV6-6
D: TRBD1
size: -
J: TRBJ1-1
CDR3: CASSYTGGNTEAFF
DNA: TGTGCCAGCAGTTACACAGGGGGCAACACTGAAGCTTTCTTT

V: TRBV27
D: -
size: -
J: TRBJ2-7
CDR3: CASSMDSSGYEQYF
DNA: TGTGCCAGCAGTATGGACAGTAGTGGGTACGAGCAGTACTTC

V: TRBV30
D: -
size: -
J: TRBJ1-4
CDR3: CAWSMGLVYSNEKLFF
DNA: TGTGCCTGGAGTATGGGGTTGGTTTATTCGAATGAAAAACTGTTTTTT

V: TRBV5-8
D: -
size: -
J: TRBJ2-1
CDR3: CASSQSPGANNEQFF
DNA: TGTGCCAGCAGCCAGAGCCCAGGGGCCAACAATGAGCAGTTCTTC

V: TRBV7-6
D: -
size: -
J: TRBJ1-1
CDR3: CASSLRVMSEAFF
DNA: TGTGCCAGCAGCTTGCGGGTAATGAGTGAAGCTTTCTTT

V: TRBV19
D: -
size: once
J: TRBJ1-1
CDR3: CASSIQGRANTEAFF
DNA: TGTGCCAGTAGTATTCAGGGAAGGGCGAACACTGAAGCTTTCTTT

V: TRBV18
D: -
size: -
J: TRBJ1-2
CDR3: CASSPGTANYGYTF
DNA: TGTGCCAGCTCACCAGGGACGGCCAACTATGGCTACACCTTC

V: TRBV29-1
D: -
size: few
J: TRBJ1-1
CDR3: CSVVRGADTEAFF
DNA: TGCAGCGTTGTCCGGGGGGCAGACACTGAAGCTTTCTTT

V: TRBV7-2
D: TRBD2
size: medium-sized
J: TRBJ2-7
CDR3: CASSPSGTTGYEQYF
DNA: TGTGCCAGCAGCCCCAGTGGGACTACGGGTTACGAGCAGTACTTC

V: TRBV2
D: TRBD2
size: -
J: TRBJ2-1
CDR3: CASRIAGNEQFF
DNA: TGTGCCAGCAGAATAGCGGGGAATGAGCAGTTCTTC

V: TRBV30
D: -
size: -
J: TRBJ2-2
CDR3: CAWSPWGPRGELFF
DNA: TGTGCCTGGAGTCCCTGGGGGCCCCGGGGGGAGCTGTTTTTT

V: TRBV28
D: -
size: -
J: TRBJ1-2
CDR3: CASSLDGRKGGYTF
DNA: TGTGCCAGCAGTTTGGACGGGAGAAAGGGGGGCTACACCTTC

V: TRBV19
D: -
size: -
J: TRBJ2-5
CDR3: CASRQQETQYF
DNA: TGTGCCAGCCGACAACAAGAGACCCAGTACTTC

V: TRBV9
D: -
size: -
J: TRBJ2-3
CDR3: CASSPPTDTQYF
DNA: TGTGCCAGCAGCCCGCCCACAGATACGCAGTATTTT

V: TRBV28
D: TRBD1
size: -
J: TRBJ1-2
CDR3: CASSAYRGRGYTF
DNA: TGTGCCAGCAGCGCCTACAGGGGGCGAGGCTACACCTTC

V: TRBV7-3
D: -
size: -
J: TRBJ1-1
CDR3: CASSLGERAEAFF
DNA: TGTGCCAGCAGCTTAGGGGAGAGGGCTGAAGCTTTCTTT

V: TRBV25-1
D: -
size: -
J: TRBJ2-7
CDR3: CASSESKRSSYEQYF
DNA: TGTGCCAGCAGTGAATCCAAGAGGAGCTCCTACGAGCAGTACTTC

V: TRBV19
D: -
size: -
J: TRBJ2-3
CDR3: CASILSSSGLDTQYF
DNA: TGTGCCAGTATCCTAAGTTCATCGGGGTTGGATACGCAGTATTTT

V: TRBV4-1
D: -
size: -
J: TRBJ1-4
CDR3: CASSQGPLSNEKLFF
DNA: TGCGCCAGCAGCCAAGGACCCCTCTCTAATGAAAAACTGTTTTTT

V: TRBV5-6
D: -
size: -
J: TRBJ1-2
CDR3: CASSLVGDIYGYTF
DNA: TGTGCCAGCAGCTTGGTGGGGGACATATATGGCTACACCTTC

V: TRBV6-1
D: -
size: -
J: TRBJ1-2
CDR3: CASSERQGYGYTF
DNA: TGTGCCAGCAGTGAAAGGCAGGGTTATGGCTACACCTTC

V: TRBV19
D: -
size: few
J: TRBJ2-3
CDR3: CASSTPVWPTDTQYF
DNA: TGTGCCAGTAGTACCCCTGTGTGGCCTACGGATACGCAGTATTTT

V: TRBV6-1
D: -
size: -
J: TRBJ2-7
CDR3: CASSEAGTPNEQYF
DNA: TGTGCCAGCAGTGAAGCCGGGACTCCGAACGAGCAGTACTTC

V: TRBV27
D: TRBD1
size: -
J: TRBJ1-1
CDR3: CASSVSGQANTEAFF
DNA: TGTGCCAGCAGTGTTTCGGGACAGGCGAACACTGAAGCTTTCTTT

V: TRBV10-3
D: TRBD2
size: -
J: TRBJ2-1
CDR3: CAISDPGLAADEQFF
DNA: TGTGCCATCAGTGACCCGGGACTAGCGGCCGATGAGCAGTTCTTC

V: TRBV11-1
D: TRBD2
size: -
J: TRBJ2-1
CDR3: CASSLDSGISGFF
DNA: TGTGCCAGCAGCTTAGATAGCGGGATCAGTGGATTCTTC

V: TRBV9
D: -
size: -
J: TRBJ2-1
CDR3: CASSVEEGTYNEQFF
DNA: TGTGCCAGCAGCGTAGAGGAGGGGACCTACAATGAGCAGTTCTTC

V: TRBV5-6
D: -
size: -
J: TRBJ2-1
CDR3: CASILVGRYNEQFF
DNA: TGTGCCAGCATCCTGGTGGGCAGATACAATGAGCAGTTCTTC

V: TRBV30
D: TRBD2
size: once
J: TRBJ2-1
CDR3: CAWSVRGLAGGGEFF
DNA: TGTGCCTGGAGTGTACGAGGACTAGCGGGAGGAGGTGAGTTCTTC

V: TRBV6-5
D: TRBD1
size: -
J: TRBJ2-1
CDR3: CASTSGTAYNEQFF
DNA: TGTGCCAGCACCTCCGGGACAGCATACAATGAGCAGTTCTTC

V: TRBV5-1
D: -
size: -
J: TRBJ2-7
CDR3: CASSGSLYEQYF
DNA: TGCGCCAGCAGCGGGAGCCTCTACGAGCAGTACTTC

V: TRBV19
D: -
size: few
J: TRBJ2-3
CDR3: CASRSRVGTDTQYF
DNA: TGTGCCAGTAGGTCGCGGGTCGGCACAGATACGCAGTATTTT

V: TRBV6-5
D: TRBD1
size: -
J: TRBJ2-4
CDR3: CASSIRTGQNIQYF
DNA: TGTGCCAGCAGTATCCGGACAGGGCAAAACATTCAGTACTTC

V: TRBV9
D: TRBD2
size: -
J: TRBJ2-3
CDR3: CASSVGLAGGGDTQYF
DNA: TGTGCCAGCAGCGTCGGACTAGCGGGGGGCGGAGATACGCAGTATTTT

V: TRBV29-1
D: TRBD1
size: -
J: TRBJ2-3
CDR3: CSVELTGGFMDTQYF
DNA: TGCAGCGTTGAGCTTACAGGGGGCTTTATGGATACGCAGTATTTT

V: TRBV7-2
D: -
size: -
J: TRBJ2-1
CDR3: CASSLASDGYNEQFF
DNA: TGTGCCAGCAGCTTAGCTTCGGACGGATACAATGAGCAGTTCTTC

V: TRBV11-3
D: -
size: -
J: TRBJ2-3
CDR3: CASSLVAGTTDTQYF
DNA: TGTGCCAGCAGCTTAGTGGCGGGGACCACAGATACGCAGTATTTT

V: TRBV5-8
D: -
size: -
J: TRBJ1-5
CDR3: CASFSWAGGNQPQHF
DNA: TGTGCCAGCTTTTCTTGGGCCGGGGGCAATCAGCCCCAGCATTTT

V: TRBV10-2
D: -
size: -
J: TRBJ2-2
CDR3: CASSGRGGTGELFF
DNA: TGCGCCAGCAGTGGGAGGGGGGGCACCGGGGAGCTGTTTTTT

V: TRBV5-4
D: TRBD1
size: once
J: TRBJ2-5
CDR3: CASSLGTGGAKTQYF
DNA: TGTGCCAGCAGCTTGGGGACAGGGGGCGCTAAGACCCAGTACTTC

V: TRBV6-6
D: TRBD1
size: -
J: TRBJ2-3
CDR3: CASSYSGQTSTDTQYF
DNA: TGTGCCAGCAGTTACTCGGGACAGACTAGCACAGATACGCAGTATTTT

V: TRBV2
D: -
size: medium-sized
J: TRBJ1-2
CDR3: CASSEDFLRRGYTF
DNA: TGTGCCAGCAGTGAAGACTTCCTGCGAAGGGGCTACACCTTC